This TCR beta chain was sequenced during a study of blood T cell repertoires in COVID-19. Turning to the study itself: The cDNA or gDNA used as material had been derived from T cells, B-cell-depleted T cells, or PBMCs.

CDR3 length equals 15 residues. V was cut by 0 bases and J by 0 bases, with 8 bases left in between. CDR1 is MNHNS, CDR2 SASEGT, per germline. Patients at the Seattle site were enrolled during active infection and followed longitudinally. Authors' data handling: How many nucleated cells were present was estimated from reference gene primer amplification. Generated by immunoSEQ multiplex PCR, the TCRdb table keeps only in-frame clones and is missing some. The V and J calls and clone size are taken from that table; D and trimming were inferred from the DNA. The sample lists around 300,000 clones; around 90% were seen once.

This rearrangement joins TRBV6-1 to TRBJ1-1; D ambiguous. This receptor was identified in a woman in her 30s with COVID-19, enrolled during active disease. Specimen: peripheral blood. In DNA form, the CDR3 reads TGTGCCAGCAGTGAAGCCAACAGTGTGAACACTGAAGCTTTCTTT. Encoded protein: CASSEANSVNTEAFF.